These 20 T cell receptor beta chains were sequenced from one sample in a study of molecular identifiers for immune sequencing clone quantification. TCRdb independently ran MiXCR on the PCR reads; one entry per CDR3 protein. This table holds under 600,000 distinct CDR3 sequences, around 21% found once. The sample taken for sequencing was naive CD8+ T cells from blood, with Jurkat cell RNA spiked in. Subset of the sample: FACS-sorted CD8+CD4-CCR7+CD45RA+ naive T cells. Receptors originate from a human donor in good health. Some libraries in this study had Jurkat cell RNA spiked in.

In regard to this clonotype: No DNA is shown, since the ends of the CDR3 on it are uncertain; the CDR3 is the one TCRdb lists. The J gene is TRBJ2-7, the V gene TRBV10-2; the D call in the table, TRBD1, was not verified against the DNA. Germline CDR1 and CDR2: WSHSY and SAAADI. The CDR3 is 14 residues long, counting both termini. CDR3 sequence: CASRVGQGTHEQCF.

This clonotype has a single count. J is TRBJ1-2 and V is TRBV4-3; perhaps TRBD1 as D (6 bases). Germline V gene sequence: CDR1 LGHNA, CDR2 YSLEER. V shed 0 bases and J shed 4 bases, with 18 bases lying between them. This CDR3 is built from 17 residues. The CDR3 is CASSQDLQGLDRYGYTF. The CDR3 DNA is TGCGCCAGCAGCCAAGATCTACAGGGTCTTGATCGCTATGGCTACACCTTC.

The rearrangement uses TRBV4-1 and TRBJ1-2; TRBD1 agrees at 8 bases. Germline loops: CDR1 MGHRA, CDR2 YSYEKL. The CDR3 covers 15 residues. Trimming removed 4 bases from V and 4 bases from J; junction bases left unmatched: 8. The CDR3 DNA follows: TGCGCCAGCAGCCGGGGACAGGACAACCTCTATGGCTACACCTTC. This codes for CASSRGQDNLYGYTF.

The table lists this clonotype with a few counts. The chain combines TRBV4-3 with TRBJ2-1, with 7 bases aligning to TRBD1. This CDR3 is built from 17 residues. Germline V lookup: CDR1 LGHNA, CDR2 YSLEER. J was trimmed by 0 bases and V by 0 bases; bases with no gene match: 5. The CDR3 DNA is TGCGCCAGCAGCCAAGATTCGGCAGGGGGCTCCTACAATGAGCAGTTCTTC. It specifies CASSQDSAGGSYNEQFF.

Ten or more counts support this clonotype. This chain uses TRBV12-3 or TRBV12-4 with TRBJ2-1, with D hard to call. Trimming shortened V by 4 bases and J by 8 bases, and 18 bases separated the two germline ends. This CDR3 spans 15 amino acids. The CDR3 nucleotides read TGTGCCAGCAGTTCGTCCGGAAACACCGAGGATGAGCAGTTCTTC. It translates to CASSSSGNTEDEQFF.

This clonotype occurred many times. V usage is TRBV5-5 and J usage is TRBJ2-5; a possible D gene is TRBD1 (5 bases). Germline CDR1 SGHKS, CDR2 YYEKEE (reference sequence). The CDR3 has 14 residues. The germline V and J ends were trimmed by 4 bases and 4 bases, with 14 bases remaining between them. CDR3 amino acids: CASSKPTDRETQYF. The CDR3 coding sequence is TGTGCCAGCAGCAAACCGACAGACCGAGAGACCCAGTACTTC.

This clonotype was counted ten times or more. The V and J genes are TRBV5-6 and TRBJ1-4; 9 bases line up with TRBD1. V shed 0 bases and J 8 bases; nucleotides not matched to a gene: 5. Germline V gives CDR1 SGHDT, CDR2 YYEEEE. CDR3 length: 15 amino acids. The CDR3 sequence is CASSLDGTGHEKLFF. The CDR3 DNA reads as TGTGCCAGCAGCTTGGATGGGACAGGGCACGAAAAACTGTTTTTT.

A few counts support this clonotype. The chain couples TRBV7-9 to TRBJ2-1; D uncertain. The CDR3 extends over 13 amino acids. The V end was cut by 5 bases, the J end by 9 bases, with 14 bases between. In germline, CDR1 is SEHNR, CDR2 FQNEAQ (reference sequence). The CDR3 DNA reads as TGTGCCAGCAGCACCCGGGTGCACACTGAGCAGTTCTTC. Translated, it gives CASSTRVHTEQFF.

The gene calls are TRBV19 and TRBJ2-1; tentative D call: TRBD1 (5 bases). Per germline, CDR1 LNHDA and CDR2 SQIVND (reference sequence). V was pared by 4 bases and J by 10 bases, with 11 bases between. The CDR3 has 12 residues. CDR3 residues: CASSNPPGEQFF. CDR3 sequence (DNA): TGTGCCAGTAGTAACCCTCCAGGGGAGCAGTTCTTC.

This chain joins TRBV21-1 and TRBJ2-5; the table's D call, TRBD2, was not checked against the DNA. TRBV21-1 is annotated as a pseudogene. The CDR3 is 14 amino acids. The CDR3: CASAKGEEGETQYF. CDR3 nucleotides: TGTGCCAGCGCCAAGGGGGAAGAGGGAGAGACCCAGTACTTC.

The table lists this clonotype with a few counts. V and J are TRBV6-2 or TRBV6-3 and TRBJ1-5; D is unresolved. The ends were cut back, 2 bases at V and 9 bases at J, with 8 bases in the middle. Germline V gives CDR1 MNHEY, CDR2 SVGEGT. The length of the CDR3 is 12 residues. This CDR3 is CASSYRQGPQHF. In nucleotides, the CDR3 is TGTGCCAGCAGTTACAGGCAAGGGCCCCAGCATTTT.

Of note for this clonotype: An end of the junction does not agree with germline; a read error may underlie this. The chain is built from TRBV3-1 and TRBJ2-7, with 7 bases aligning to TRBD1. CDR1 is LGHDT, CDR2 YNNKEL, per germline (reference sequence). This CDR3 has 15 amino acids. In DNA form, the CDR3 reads TGTGCCAGCAGACAAGAGCCGGGACAGTACTACGAGCAGTACTTC. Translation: CASRQEPGQYYEQYF.

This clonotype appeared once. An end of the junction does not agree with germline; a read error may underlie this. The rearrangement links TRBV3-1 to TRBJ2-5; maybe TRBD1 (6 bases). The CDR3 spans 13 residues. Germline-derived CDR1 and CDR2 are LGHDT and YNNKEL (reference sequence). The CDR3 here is CASSQVNRETRYF. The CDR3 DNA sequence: TGTGCCAGCAGCCAAGTGAACAGGGAGACCCGGTACTTC.

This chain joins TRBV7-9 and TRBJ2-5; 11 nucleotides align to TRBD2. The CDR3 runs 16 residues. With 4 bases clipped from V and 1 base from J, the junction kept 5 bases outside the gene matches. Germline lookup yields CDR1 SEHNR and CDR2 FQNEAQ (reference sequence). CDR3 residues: CASSSQLAGGQETQYF. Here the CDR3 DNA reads TGTGCCAGCAGCTCCCAGCTAGCGGGGGGCCAAGAGACCCAGTACTTC. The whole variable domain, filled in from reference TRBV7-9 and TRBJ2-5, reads DTGVSQNPRHKITKRGQNVTFRCDPISEHNRLYWYRQTLGQGPEFLTYFQNEAQLEKSRLLSDRFSAERPKGSFSTLEIQRTEQGDSAMYLCASSSQLAGGQETQYFGPGTRLLVL.

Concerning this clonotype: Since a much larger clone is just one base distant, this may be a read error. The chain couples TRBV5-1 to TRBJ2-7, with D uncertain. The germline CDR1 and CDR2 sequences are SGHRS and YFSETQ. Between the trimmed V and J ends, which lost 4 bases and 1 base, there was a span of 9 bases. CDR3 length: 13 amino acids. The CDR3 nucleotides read TGCGCCAGCAGCCAGGACCATTCCTACGAGCAGTACTTC. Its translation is CASSQDHSYEQYF.

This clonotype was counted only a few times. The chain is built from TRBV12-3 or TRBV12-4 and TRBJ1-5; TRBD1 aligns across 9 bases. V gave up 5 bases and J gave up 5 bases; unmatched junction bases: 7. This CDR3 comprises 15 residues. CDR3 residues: CASSTGTGRDQPQHF. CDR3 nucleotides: TGTGCCAGCAGTACGGGGACAGGGCGGGATCAGCCCCAGCATTTT.

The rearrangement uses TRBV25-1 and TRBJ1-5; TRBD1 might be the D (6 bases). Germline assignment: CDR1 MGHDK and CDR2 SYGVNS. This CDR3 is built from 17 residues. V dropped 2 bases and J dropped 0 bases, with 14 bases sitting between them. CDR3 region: CASSEGSSGDSNQPQHF. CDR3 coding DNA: TGTGCCAGCAGTGAAGGATCGTCAGGGGATAGCAATCAGCCCCAGCATTTT.

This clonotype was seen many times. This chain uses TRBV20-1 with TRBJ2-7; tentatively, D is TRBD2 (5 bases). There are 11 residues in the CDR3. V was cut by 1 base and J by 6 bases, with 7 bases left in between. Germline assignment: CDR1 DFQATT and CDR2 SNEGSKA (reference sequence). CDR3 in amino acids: CSARAGFEQYF. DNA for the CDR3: TGCAGTGCTAGAGCGGGGTTCGAGCAGTACTTC.

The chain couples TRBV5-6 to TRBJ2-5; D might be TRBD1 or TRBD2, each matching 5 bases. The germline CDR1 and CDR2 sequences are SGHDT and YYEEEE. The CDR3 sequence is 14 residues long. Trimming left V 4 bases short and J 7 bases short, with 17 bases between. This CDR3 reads CASSHGVVRGTQYF. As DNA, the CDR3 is TGTGCCAGCAGCCACGGGGTGGTGAGGGGGACCCAGTACTTC.

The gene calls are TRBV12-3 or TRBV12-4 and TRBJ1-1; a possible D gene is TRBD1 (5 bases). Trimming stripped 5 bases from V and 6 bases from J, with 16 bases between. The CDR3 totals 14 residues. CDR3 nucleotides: TGTGCCAGCAGTCCCAGTGGTAGGGGCGCTGAAGCTTTCTTT. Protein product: CASSPSGRGAEAFF.